These 22 T cell receptor beta chains originate from one sample sequenced in a study of regulatory T cells in long-lasting Graves disease. Described time point: persistent/refractory GD, antithyroid drugs over 5 years with positive TRAb. PBMC RNA served as the TCR library source. Library construction for TCR beta used iRepertoire HTBI primers and Arm-PCR of CDR3 regions. TCRdb itself ran the multiplex PCR reads through MiXCR, one entry per CDR3 protein. The sample lists about 400,000 distinct CDR3 sequences; around 20% were seen once. Sequencing used peripheral blood mononuclear cells (PBMCs), obtained when the disease was refractory, from a patient treated with antithyroid drugs. These receptors were taken from a female donor with Graves disease.

Regarding this clonotype: A read error may produce the germline difference seen at one junction end. The genes are TRBV2 and TRBJ2-7; 11 bases agree with TRBD1. The CDR3 sequence is 15 residues long. Germline CDR1 and CDR2: SNHLY and FYNNEI. CDR3 protein: CASSARTGGWYERYF. The CDR3 DNA is TGTGCCAGCAGTGCACGGACAGGGGGCTGGTACGAGCGGTACTTC.

This clonotype was detected ten times or more. The genes are TRBV5-1 and TRBJ1-2, with D unresolved. V lost 1 base to trimming and J lost 9 bases, with 7 bases between them. The V gene's germline CDR1 is SGHRS and CDR2 YFSETQ. The CDR3 length is 11 residues. CDR3: CASSLLNSYTF. The CDR3 DNA follows: TGCGCCAGCAGCTTGCTTAACAGCTACACCTTC.

With respect to this clonotype: The junction and the germline gene differ at one end; a read error may be behind it. The chain is built from TRBV7-2 and TRBJ1-2; the match to TRBD1 covers 7 bases. CDR3 length: 13 residues. Looked up from germline, CDR1 is SGHTA and CDR2 is FQGNSA. The CDR3 reads CVSSLTGAIGYTF. In DNA form, the CDR3 reads TGTGTCAGCAGCTTAACAGGGGCGATTGGCTACACCTTC.

This clonotype was seen a few times. The chain recombines TRBV19 with TRBJ2-7; D is unclear. V was cut by 9 bases and J by 3 bases, with 12 bases left in between. The CDR3 covers 12 residues. The germline V gene encodes CDR1 LNHDA and CDR2 SQIVND (reference sequence). The CDR3 region has the DNA TGTGCCAGGGTGGGCGGAATCTACGAGCAGTACTTC. Translated: CARVGGIYEQYF.

This clonotype showed up many times. This chain joins TRBV7-3 and TRBJ2-5; D may be TRBD1 or TRBD2 (5 bases each). This CDR3 is 14 amino acids long. V gave up 5 bases and J gave up 5 bases, with 15 bases separating them. The germline CDR1 and CDR2 sequences are SGHTA and FQGTGA. The CDR3 region is CASSPAGRDETQYF. In nucleotides, the CDR3 is TGTGCCAGCAGCCCGGCGGGCAGGGACGAGACCCAGTACTTC.

The chain links TRBV11-2 to TRBJ1-1; D possibly corresponds to TRBD1 (6 bases). Germline V gives CDR1 SGHAT, CDR2 FQNNGV. This CDR3 comprises 13 residues. The V end lost 2 bases, the J end lost 4 bases, and 8 bases lay between the germline ends. CDR3 protein: CASSLQGFTEAFF. The CDR3 bases are TGTGCCAGCAGCTTACAGGGGTTCACTGAAGCTTTCTTT.

This clonotype was detected only a few times. The chain combines TRBV9 with TRBJ1-1; 8 bases match TRBD1. The CDR3 has 14 amino acids. Trimming took 2 bases from V and 3 from J; bases not matched to a gene: 3. Germline lookup yields CDR1 SGDLS and CDR2 YYNGEE. CDR3 bases: TGTGCCAGCAGCGTTGCAGGGGGCCACACTGAAGCTTTCTTT. This codes for CASSVAGGHTEAFF.

V is TRBV6-2 or TRBV6-3 and J is TRBJ2-2; no firm D call. The CDR3 covers 17 residues. The V gene lost 0 bases and the J gene lost 5 bases, with 16 bases spanning the gap. The germline CDR1 and CDR2 sequences are MNHEY and SVGEGT. CDR3 loop: CASSYSYRAIVTGELFF. In DNA form, the CDR3 reads TGTGCCAGCAGTTACTCGTATAGGGCGATAGTAACCGGGGAGCTGTTTTTT.

This clonotype occurred many times. V is TRBV19 and J is TRBJ2-7; D unclear. The CDR3 spans 14 residues. V lost 5 bases and J 2 bases, leaving 13 bases between the germline ends. Germline CDR1 is LNHDA and CDR2 is SQIVND (reference sequence). This CDR3 reads CASSWGNTPYEQYF. The CDR3 region has the DNA TGTGCCAGTAGTTGGGGAAACACTCCCTACGAGCAGTACTTC.

This clonotype has ten or more counts. The V call is TRBV7-2, the J call TRBJ1-1; D uncertain. The germline V gene has CDR1 SGHTA and CDR2 FQGNSA. V shed 6 bases and J shed 5 bases, with 10 bases lying between them. The CDR3 has 12 amino acids. CDR3 in amino acids: CASSLTATEAFF. DNA for the CDR3: TGTGCCAGCAGTCTCACAGCGACTGAAGCTTTCTTT.

This chain uses TRBV7-9 with TRBJ1-2; maybe TRBD1 (5 bases). Trimming took 3 bases from V and 3 from J, leaving 17 bases between them. Germline CDR1 reads SEHNR; CDR2 reads FQNEAQ (reference sequence). CDR3 length: 16 residues. DNA for the CDR3: TGTGCCAGCAGCTTCGGGGAGGTCAGGGCAGACTATGGCTACACCTTC. It codes for CASSFGEVRADYGYTF. Drawing the rest from reference TRBV7-9 and TRBJ1-2, the complete variable domain is DTGVSQNPRHKITKRGQNVTFRCDPISEHNRLYWYRQTLGQGPEFLTYFQNEAQLEKSRLLSDRFSAERPKGSFSTLEIQRTEQGDSAMYLCASSFGEVRADYGYTFGSGTRLTVV.

This clonotype appeared many times. This chain links TRBV28 with TRBJ1-1, with TRBD1 matching 8 bases. Germline CDR1 and CDR2: MDHEN and SYDVKM. This CDR3 has 16 amino acids. J was trimmed by 3 bases and V by 3 bases; bases with no gene match: 9. The CDR3 DNA sequence: TGTGCCAGCAGTTTCGAGACTGGCAGGGGGCACACTGAAGCTTTCTTT. This codes for CASSFETGRGHTEAFF.

This clonotype appeared many times. The final CDR3 position lacks the conserved phenylalanine or tryptophan, pointing to a likely read error. It is unclear where the CDR3 begins or ends on the DNA, so no DNA is shown, and the CDR3 is as TCRdb lists it. The J gene is TRBJ2-7, the V gene TRBV6-1; the table calls TRBD2, which could not be checked here. Germline V CDR1 and CDR2: MNHNS, SASEGT. The CDR3 length equals 13 residues, ends included. The CDR3 region is CASRTRDSLKTSL.

On this clonotype itself: It may be a read error: a sequence one base away is much more abundant. The genes are TRBV28 and TRBJ1-5; tentatively, D is TRBD1 (5 bases). This CDR3 is built from 15 residues. Per germline, CDR1 MDHEN and CDR2 SYDVKM. The CDR3 coding sequence is TGTGCCAGCAGACTGAGGGGCTCGAGCAATCAGCCCCGGCATTTT. This translates into CASRLRGSSNQPRHF.

This clonotype was picked up a small number of times. The chain links TRBV12-3 or TRBV12-4 to TRBJ2-3, with a tentative D call TRBD2 (6 bases). This CDR3 spans 13 amino acids. V lost 6 bases and J 4 bases, leaving 11 bases between the germline ends. CDR3 bases: TGTGCCAGCAGGTACGGGAGCTCAGATACGCAGTATTTT. Its protein is CASRYGSSDTQYF.

This clonotype showed up many times. In nucleotides, the CDR3 is TGTGCCAGCAGACCGACAACAGGAGGGGCGGGGGAGACCCAGTACTTC. Amino acids: CASRPTTGGAGETQYF. The V and J genes are TRBV11-2 and TRBJ2-5; weak D call: TRBD2 (6 bases). There are 16 residues in the CDR3. Trimming removed 6 bases from V and 5 bases from J, with 22 bases in between. Looked up from germline, CDR1 is SGHAT and CDR2 is FQNNGV. Based on the CDR3 plus reference TRBV11-2 and TRBJ2-5, the full variable domain is EAGVAQSPRYKIIEKRQSVAFWCNPISGHATLYWYQQILGQGPKLLIQFQNNGVVDDSQLPKDRFSAERLKGVDSTLKIQPAKLEDSAVYLCASRPTTGGAGETQYFGPGTRLLVL.

This chain joins TRBV28 and TRBJ2-7; D could derive from TRBD1 or TRBD2 (6 bases each). The CDR3 runs to 13 residues. The germline V and J ends were trimmed by 8 bases and 3 bases, with 14 bases remaining between them. Germline V gene data show CDR1 as MDHEN and CDR2 as SYDVKM. The CDR3 here is CASCEGGDYEQYF. Here the CDR3 DNA reads TGTGCCAGCTGTGAGGGGGGTGACTACGAGCAGTACTTC.

Many counts were recorded for this clonotype. V and J are TRBV6-1 and TRBJ2-2; no reliable D call. This CDR3 is 14 amino acids long. Trimming took off 6 bases at V and 4 bases at J, with 12 bases between the two ends. The V gene's germline CDR1 is MNHNS and CDR2 SASEGT. CDR3 sequence: CASSYLEGTGELFF. The CDR3 DNA follows: TGTGCCAGCAGCTATCTGGAAGGCACCGGGGAGCTGTTTTTT.

The chain is built from TRBV29-1 and TRBJ2-7; 7 nucleotides agree with TRBD2. With 0 bases clipped from V and 9 bases from J, the junction kept 5 bases outside the gene matches. Germline V gene data show CDR1 as SQVTM and CDR2 as ANQGSEA. The CDR3 covers 12 residues. CDR3 bases: TGCAGCGTTGAAGATGGGGGGGAGGCGCAGTACTTC. Encoded protein: CSVEDGGEAQYF.

This clonotype was recorded a few times. The gene calls are TRBV18 and TRBJ1-1; tentative D call: TRBD1 (5 bases). V was cut by 0 bases and J by 1 base, with 9 bases left in between. CDR3 length: 15 residues. Per germline, CDR1 KGHSH and CDR2 LQKENI. As DNA, the CDR3 is TGTGCCAGCTCACCACCGGCGGGGACGAACACTGAAGCTTTCTTT. Protein sequence: CASSPPAGTNTEAFF.

The CDR3 DNA sequence: TGCGCCAGCAGGAGGGGGAGTGACGCCAATCAGCCCCAGCATTTT. Its translation: CASRRGSDANQPQHF. This rearrangement joins TRBV5-1 to TRBJ1-5; weak D call: TRBD1 (6 bases). Germline V lookup: CDR1 SGHRS, CDR2 YFSETQ. The V and J ends lost 5 bases and 3 bases respectively, with 15 bases between them. The CDR3 has 15 amino acids.

The V and J genes are TRBV29-1 and TRBJ2-5, with a tentative D call TRBD1 (5 bases). Germline loops: CDR1 SQVTM, CDR2 ANQGSEA. This CDR3 is 11 amino acids long. Trimming cost V 7 bases and J 4 bases, with 10 bases left between them. CDR3 bases: TGCAGCGGGACCCAGGGAGAGACCCAGTACTTC. Protein: CSGTQGETQYF. The full variable domain, its missing parts supplied by reference TRBV29-1 and TRBJ2-5, is SAVISQKPSRDICQRGTSLTIQCQVDSQVTMMFWYRQQPGQSLTLIATANQGSEATYESGFVIDKFPISRPNLTFSTLTVSNMSPEDSSIYLCSGTQGETQYFGPGTRLLVL.